Listed below are T cell receptor beta chains from one sample, sequenced in a study of blood T cell repertoires in COVID-19. Here immunoSEQ multiplex PCR was the method, and the copy in TCRdb shows in-frame clones only, minus some. The data show fewer than 200,000 clones, approximately 80% seen once. The sequenced material came from PBMCs or T cells enriched from blood (not recorded which). Every receptor here comes from a woman aged 55-69 years with acute COVID-19. Each CDR3 is given with its conserved first and last residue. The D gene is left open where the match is weak. Part of the rows lack a size; the others show once, few, many or a class for expanded clones.

CDR3 DNA: TGTGCCAGCTACTTCTCTGGCTCCTATAATTCACCCCTCCACTTT
CDR3 protein: CASYFSGSYNSPLHF
D gene: NA
clone size: few
J gene: TRBJ1-6
V gene: TRBV28

CDR3 DNA: TGTGCCAGCTCACCAGGGGAGATGAACACTGAAGCTTTCTTT
CDR3 protein: CASSPGEMNTEAFF
D gene: NA
clone size: NA
J gene: TRBJ1-1
V gene: TRBV18

CDR3 DNA: TGTGCCAGCAGCTTAGAAGGCGGGGGGAGCTACAATGAGCAGTTCTTC
CDR3 protein: CASSLEGGGSYNEQFF
D gene: TRBD2
clone size: NA
J gene: TRBJ2-1
V gene: TRBV7-2

CDR3 DNA: TGCGCCAGCAGCTTAGGGGTGGTATCCTCTGGAAACACCATATATTTT
CDR3 protein: CASSLGVVSSGNTIYF
D gene: NA
clone size: NA
J gene: TRBJ1-3
V gene: TRBV5-1

CDR3 DNA: TGTGCCTGGAAGAGACTAGCGGGATTAGATACGCAGTATTTT
CDR3 protein: CAWKRLAGLDTQYF
D gene: TRBD2
clone size: few
J gene: TRBJ2-3
V gene: TRBV30

CDR3 DNA: TGTGCCAGCAGCTTAGGACACAGACCAGAAGCTTTCTTT
CDR3 protein: CASSLGHRPEAFF
D gene: NA
clone size: NA
J gene: TRBJ1-1
V gene: TRBV7-2

CDR3 DNA: TGTGCCAGCAGCCAAGATGGGGGCAGGGTACTGGCTTTCTTT
CDR3 protein: CASSQDGGRVLAFF
D gene: NA
clone size: NA
J gene: TRBJ1-1
V gene: TRBV3-1/TRBV3-2

CDR3 DNA: TGTGCCAGCTCACCACAGAGCGGAGGGGGCCGCTATGGCTACACCTTC
CDR3 protein: CASSPQSGGGRYGYTF
D gene: TRBD1
clone size: NA
J gene: TRBJ1-2
V gene: TRBV18

CDR3 DNA: TGTGCCAGCAGCACCCTAGCGGCGATCGAGCAGTTCTTC
CDR3 protein: CASSTLAAIEQFF
D gene: TRBD2
clone size: NA
J gene: TRBJ2-1
V gene: TRBV6-2/TRBV6-3

CDR3 DNA: TGTGCCAGCAGTTCCCAGGACTTCGGTGGCTACACCTTC
CDR3 protein: CASSSQDFGGYTF
D gene: NA
clone size: NA
J gene: TRBJ1-2
V gene: TRBV25-1

CDR3 DNA: TGCGCCAGCAGCCAGGACATAAACTATGGCTACACCTTC
CDR3 protein: CASSQDINYGYTF
D gene: NA
clone size: NA
J gene: TRBJ1-2
V gene: TRBV5-1

CDR3 DNA: TGTGCCAGTAGTATAGTCCCTAGCTCCTACAATGAGCAGTTCTTC
CDR3 protein: CASSIVPSSYNEQFF
D gene: NA
clone size: NA
J gene: TRBJ2-1
V gene: TRBV19

CDR3 DNA: TGTGCCAGCAGTCCTATAGCGGGGGGGCATTCAGATACGCAGTATTTT
CDR3 protein: CASSPIAGGHSDTQYF
D gene: TRBD2
clone size: NA
J gene: TRBJ2-3
V gene: TRBV27

CDR3 DNA: TGTGCCACCCGACCCACAGACGGATACAATGAGCAGTTCTTC
CDR3 protein: CATRPTDGYNEQFF
D gene: NA
clone size: NA
J gene: TRBJ2-1
V gene: TRBV28

CDR3 DNA: TGTGCCAGCAGCCAAGATTTCCCGTTAGCAGACGAGCAGTTCTTC
CDR3 protein: CASSQDFPLADEQFF
D gene: NA
clone size: once
J gene: TRBJ2-1
V gene: TRBV4-2

CDR3 DNA: TGTGCCAGTAGTGTGGGGGGTACACTATCCTCTGGAAACACCATATATTTT
CDR3 protein: CASSVGGTLSSGNTIYF
D gene: NA
clone size: NA
J gene: TRBJ1-3
V gene: TRBV19

CDR3 DNA: TGTGCCACCAGTGACCCGACTAGCGGGAGAGGTTACGAGCAGTACTTC
CDR3 protein: CATSDPTSGRGYEQYF
D gene: TRBD2
clone size: NA
J gene: TRBJ2-7
V gene: TRBV24-1

CDR3 DNA: TGTGCCAGCAGTCCCGGGACAGGGACCATGAACACTGAAGCTTTCTTT
CDR3 protein: CASSPGTGTMNTEAFF
D gene: TRBD1
clone size: NA
J gene: TRBJ1-1
V gene: TRBV27

CDR3 DNA: TGTGCCTCCCCATCCAATGAGCAGTTCTTC
CDR3 protein: CASPSNEQFF
D gene: NA
clone size: NA
J gene: TRBJ2-1
V gene: TRBV30

CDR3 DNA: TGTGCCAGCAGCTTAAACAGGGGATCTGGCTACACCTTC
CDR3 protein: CASSLNRGSGYTF
D gene: TRBD1
clone size: NA
J gene: TRBJ1-2
V gene: TRBV7-2

CDR3 DNA: TGTGCCAGCTCACAAACAGGGGGAGGCTACACCTTC
CDR3 protein: CASSQTGGGYTF
D gene: TRBD1
clone size: NA
J gene: TRBJ1-2
V gene: TRBV18

CDR3 DNA: TGTGCCAGCAGCCCCCGAACCGGACTAACAACCTACGAGCAGTACTTC
CDR3 protein: CASSPRTGLTTYEQYF
D gene: NA
clone size: NA
J gene: TRBJ2-7
V gene: TRBV7-2

CDR3 DNA: TGTGCCAGTAGTCCACCCATATCTTACAGGGTTAACTATGGCTACACCTTC
CDR3 protein: CASSPPISYRVNYGYTF
D gene: NA
clone size: NA
J gene: TRBJ1-2
V gene: TRBV19